A selection of T cell receptor beta chains follows, all from one sample in a study of T cells in Graves' hyperthyroidism and ophthalmopathy. TCRdb re-analysed the multiplex PCR reads in MiXCR, keeping a single row per CDR3 protein. This sample has roughly 660,000 distinct CDR3 sequences; approximately 15% occur once, and the top ten carry about a sixth. Material: blood. Receptors originate from a man aged 50-60 years with Graves' hyperthyroidism. The CDR3 runs from the conserved cysteine through the conserved F or W. Fields, in order: J gene, D gene, V gene, clone size, CDR3 protein, CDR3 DNA. The D gene is left open where the match is weak. Clone size is shown for a subset of rows, as once, few, many or a class of expanded clone.

J gene: TRBJ2-7; D gene: TRBD2; V gene: TRBV20-1; clone size: many; CDR3 protein: CSAPPGSGSGYEQYF; CDR3 DNA: TGCAGTGCTCCCCCGGGTAGCGGGAGTGGGTACGAGCAGTACTTC
J gene: TRBJ2-4; D gene: -; V gene: TRBV28; clone size: -; CDR3 protein: CASSKGPKNIQYF; CDR3 DNA: TGTGCCAGCAGTAAGGGACCAAAAAACATTCAGTACTTC
J gene: TRBJ2-2; D gene: -; V gene: TRBV6-1; clone size: -; CDR3 protein: CASRTRDFTGELFF; CDR3 DNA: TGTGCCAGCAGAACCCGGGACTTCACCGGGGAGCTGTTTTTT
J gene: TRBJ1-4; D gene: -; V gene: TRBV20-1; clone size: -; CDR3 protein: CSARDDKISEKLFF; CDR3 DNA: TGCAGTGCTAGAGATGACAAAATTAGTGAAAAACTGTTTTTT
J gene: TRBJ2-7; D gene: TRBD2; V gene: TRBV29-1; clone size: -; CDR3 protein: CSATPAGRGSYEQYF; CDR3 DNA: TGCAGCGCCACCCCAGCCGGGAGGGGCTCCTACGAGCAGTACTTC
J gene: TRBJ2-1; D gene: TRBD2; V gene: TRBV10-3; clone size: many; CDR3 protein: CAISEPGLAEYNEQFF; CDR3 DNA: TGTGCCATCAGTGAACCCGGACTAGCGGAGTACAATGAGCAGTTCTTC
J gene: TRBJ1-1; D gene: -; V gene: TRBV6-1; clone size: -; CDR3 protein: CASSNADILLSEAFF; CDR3 DNA: TGTGCCAGCAGCAATGCTGACATATTGCTTTCTGAAGCTTTCTTT
J gene: TRBJ1-1; D gene: -; V gene: TRBV7-3; clone size: many; CDR3 protein: CASSRQHNTEAFF; CDR3 DNA: TGTGCCAGCAGCCGACAGCACAACACTGAAGCTTTCTTT
J gene: TRBJ2-2; D gene: -; V gene: TRBV24-1; clone size: -; CDR3 protein: CATSDSTGELFF; CDR3 DNA: TGTGCCACCAGTGATTCTACCGGGGAGCTGTTTTTT
J gene: TRBJ1-4; D gene: -; V gene: TRBV12-3/TRBV12-4; clone size: many; CDR3 protein: CASSLHGGNEKLFF; CDR3 DNA: TGTGCCAGCAGTTTACACGGGGGCAATGAAAAACTGTTTTTT
J gene: TRBJ1-1; D gene: -; V gene: TRBV20-1; clone size: many; CDR3 protein: CSARDPQAVEAEAFF; CDR3 DNA: TGCAGTGCTAGAGATCCCCAGGCAGTCGAGGCTGAAGCTTTCTTT
J gene: TRBJ2-7; D gene: TRBD1; V gene: TRBV10-3; clone size: few; CDR3 protein: CAISELGTGSTYEQYF; CDR3 DNA: TGTGCCATCAGTGAGTTAGGGACAGGGTCTACCTACGAGCAGTACTTC
J gene: TRBJ2-1; D gene: TRBD1; V gene: TRBV28; clone size: -; CDR3 protein: CAGSSQGAGNEQFF; CDR3 DNA: TGTGCCGGCAGTTCACAGGGGGCAGGCAATGAGCAGTTCTTC
J gene: TRBJ2-7; D gene: TRBD1; V gene: TRBV19; clone size: many; CDR3 protein: CASSIGTGAEQYF; CDR3 DNA: TGTGCCAGTAGTATCGGGACAGGGGCCGAGCAGTACTTC
J gene: TRBJ1-2; D gene: -; V gene: TRBV27; clone size: many; CDR3 protein: CASSSTLVNGYTF; CDR3 DNA: TGTGCCAGCAGTTCCACCCTGGTCAATGGCTACACCTTC
J gene: TRBJ2-2; D gene: -; V gene: TRBV29-1; clone size: -; CDR3 protein: CSVVKDFNTGELFF; CDR3 DNA: TGCAGCGTTGTCAAGGACTTTAACACCGGGGAGCTGTTTTTT
J gene: TRBJ1-4; D gene: -; V gene: TRBV10-2; clone size: -; CDR3 protein: CASTNQTSMYLCASSEKLFF; CDR3 DNA: -
J gene: TRBJ1-2; D gene: -; V gene: TRBV19; clone size: few; CDR3 protein: CASSLQGVGRGYTF; CDR3 DNA: TGTGCCAGTAGTCTGCAGGGCGTTGGGAGAGGCTACACCTTC
J gene: TRBJ1-1; D gene: TRBD1; V gene: TRBV10-3; clone size: -; CDR3 protein: CAISRDRGHTEAFF; CDR3 DNA: TGTGCCATCAGCCGGGACAGGGGGCACACTGAAGCTTTCTTT
J gene: TRBJ1-5; D gene: -; V gene: TRBV7-2; clone size: many; CDR3 protein: CASSPDSFVQPQHF; CDR3 DNA: TGTGCCAGCAGCCCGGACAGTTTCGTGCAGCCCCAGCATTTT
J gene: TRBJ2-1; D gene: -; V gene: TRBV27; clone size: many; CDR3 protein: CASSTQGRYNEQFF; CDR3 DNA: TGTGCCAGCAGTACACAGGGGAGGTACAATGAGCAGTTCTTC
J gene: TRBJ1-1; D gene: -; V gene: TRBV27; clone size: many; CDR3 protein: CASRYEWGTEAFF; CDR3 DNA: TGTGCCAGCAGATACGAGTGGGGCACTGAAGCTTTCTTT
J gene: TRBJ1-5; D gene: -; V gene: TRBV12-3/TRBV12-4; clone size: many; CDR3 protein: CASSLGGSNQPQHF; CDR3 DNA: TGTGCCAGCAGTTTAGGGGGAAGCAATCAGCCCCAGCATTTT
J gene: TRBJ2-7; D gene: TRBD2; V gene: TRBV20-1; clone size: -; CDR3 protein: CSAHTGTSSYEQYF; CDR3 DNA: TGCAGTGCGCACACCGGGACTAGCTCCTACGAGCAGTACTTC
J gene: TRBJ2-7; D gene: TRBD1; V gene: TRBV6-1; clone size: many; CDR3 protein: CASSRLGTGAYEQYF; CDR3 DNA: TGTGCCAGCAGTCGTCTCGGGACAGGGGCCTACGAGCAGTACTTC
J gene: TRBJ2-3; D gene: TRBD2; V gene: TRBV20-1; clone size: many; CDR3 protein: CSARSGTSGTDTQYF; CDR3 DNA: TGCAGTGCTAGATCCGGGACTAGCGGCACAGATACGCAGTATTTT
J gene: TRBJ1-1; D gene: -; V gene: TRBV3-1; clone size: many; CDR3 protein: CASSHGVTTEAFF; CDR3 DNA: TGTGCCAGCAGCCATGGGGTTACCACTGAAGCTTTCTTT
J gene: TRBJ2-2; D gene: -; V gene: TRBV19; clone size: -; CDR3 protein: CASQSERTGSGELFF; CDR3 DNA: TGTGCCAGTCAAAGCGAGCGAACAGGTTCCGGGGAGCTGTTTTTT
J gene: TRBJ2-1; D gene: TRBD1; V gene: TRBV7-9; clone size: few; CDR3 protein: CASSLALRDSSYNEQFF; CDR3 DNA: TGTGCCAGCAGCTTAGCCCTCCGGGACAGCTCTTACAATGAGCAGTTCTTC
J gene: TRBJ2-7; D gene: -; V gene: TRBV10-3; clone size: many; CDR3 protein: CAISQVSEQYF; CDR3 DNA: TGTGCCATCTCCCAGGTATCCGAGCAGTACTTC
J gene: TRBJ2-7; D gene: -; V gene: TRBV6-2/TRBV6-3; clone size: -; CDR3 protein: CASRRRRESSYEQYF; CDR3 DNA: TGTGCCAGCAGACGCCGGAGGGAGAGCTCCTACGAGCAGTACTTC
J gene: TRBJ1-1; D gene: -; V gene: TRBV6-2/TRBV6-3; clone size: -; CDR3 protein: CATRASLLNTEAFF; CDR3 DNA: TGTGCCACCCGGGCGTCCCTATTGAACACTGAAGCTTTCTTT
J gene: TRBJ2-1; D gene: -; V gene: TRBV29-1; clone size: few; CDR3 protein: CSVDGGTSYNEQFF; CDR3 DNA: TGCAGCGTTGATGGTGGAACCTCCTACAATGAGCAGTTCTTC